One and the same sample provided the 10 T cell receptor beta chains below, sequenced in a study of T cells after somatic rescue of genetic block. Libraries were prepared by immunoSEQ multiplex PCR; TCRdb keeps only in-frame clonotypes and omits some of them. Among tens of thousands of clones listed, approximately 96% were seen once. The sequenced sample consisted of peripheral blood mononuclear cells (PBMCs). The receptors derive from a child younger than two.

CDR3 amino acids: CASSSTSGRAGELFF. Here the CDR3 DNA reads TGTGCCAGCAGTTCAACTAGCGGGAGGGCCGGGGAGCTGTTTTTT. The rearrangement joins TRBV6-5 to TRBJ2-2; TRBD2 aligns across 13 bases. The germline gives CDR1 MNHEY, CDR2 SVGAGI. The CDR3 loop spans 15 amino acids. V dropped 4 bases and J dropped 6; count of bases not matched to a gene: 2.

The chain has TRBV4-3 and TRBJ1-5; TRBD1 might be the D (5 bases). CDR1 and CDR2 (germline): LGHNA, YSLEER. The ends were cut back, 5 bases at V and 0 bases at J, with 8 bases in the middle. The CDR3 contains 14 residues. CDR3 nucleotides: TGCGCCAGCAGCTTGACAGATAGCAATCAGCCCCAGCATTTT. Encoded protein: CASSLTDSNQPQHF.

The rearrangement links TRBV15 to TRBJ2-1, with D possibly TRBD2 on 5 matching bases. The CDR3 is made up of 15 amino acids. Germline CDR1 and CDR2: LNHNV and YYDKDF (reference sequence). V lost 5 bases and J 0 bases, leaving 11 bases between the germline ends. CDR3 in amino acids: CATSLEAASYNEQFF. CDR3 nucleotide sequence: TGTGCCACCAGCCTCGAAGCGGCCTCCTACAATGAGCAGTTCTTC.

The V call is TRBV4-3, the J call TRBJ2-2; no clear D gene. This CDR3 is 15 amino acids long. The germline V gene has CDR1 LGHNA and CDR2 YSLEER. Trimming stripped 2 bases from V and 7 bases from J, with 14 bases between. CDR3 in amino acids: CASSQSPGTSGELFF. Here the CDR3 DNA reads TGCGCCAGCAGCCAATCCCCTGGTACAAGCGGGGAGCTGTTTTTT.

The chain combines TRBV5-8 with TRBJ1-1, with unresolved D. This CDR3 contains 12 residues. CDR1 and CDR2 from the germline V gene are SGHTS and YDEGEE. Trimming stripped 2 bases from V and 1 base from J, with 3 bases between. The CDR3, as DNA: TGTGCCAGCAGCTTATGGAACACTGAAGCTTTCTTT. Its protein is CASSLWNTEAFF. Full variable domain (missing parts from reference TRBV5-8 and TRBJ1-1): EAGVTQSPTHLIKTRGQQATLRCSPISGHTSVYWYQQALGLGLQFLLWYDEGEERNRGNFPPRFSGRQFPNYSSELNVNALELEDSALYLCASSLWNTEAFFGQGTRLTVV.

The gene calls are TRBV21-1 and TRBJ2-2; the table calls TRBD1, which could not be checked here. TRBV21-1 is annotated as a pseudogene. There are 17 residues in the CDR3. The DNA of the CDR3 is TGTGCCAGCAGCAAAAAAAAGGAGACAGGGAACACCGGGGAGCTGTTTTTT. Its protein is CASSKKKETGNTGELFF.

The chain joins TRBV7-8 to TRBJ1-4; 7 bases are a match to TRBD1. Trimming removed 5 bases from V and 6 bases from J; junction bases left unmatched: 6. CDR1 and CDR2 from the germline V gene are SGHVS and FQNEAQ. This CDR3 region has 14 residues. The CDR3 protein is CASSEGAGYEKLFF. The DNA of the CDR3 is TGTGCCAGCAGCGAGGGGGCAGGTTATGAAAAACTGTTTTTT. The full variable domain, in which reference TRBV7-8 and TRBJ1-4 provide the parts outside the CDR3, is GAGVSQSPRYKVAKRGQDVALRCDPISGHVSLFWYQQALGQGPEFLTYFQNEAQLDKSGLPSDRFFAERPEGSVSTLKIQRTQQEDSAVYLCASSEGAGYEKLFFGSGTQLSVL.

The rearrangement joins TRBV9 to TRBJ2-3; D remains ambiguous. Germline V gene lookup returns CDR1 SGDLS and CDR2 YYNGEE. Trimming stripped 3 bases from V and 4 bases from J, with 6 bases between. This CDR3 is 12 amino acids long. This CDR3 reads CASSGRADTQYF. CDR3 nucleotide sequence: TGTGCCAGCAGCGGGAGAGCAGATACGCAGTATTTT.

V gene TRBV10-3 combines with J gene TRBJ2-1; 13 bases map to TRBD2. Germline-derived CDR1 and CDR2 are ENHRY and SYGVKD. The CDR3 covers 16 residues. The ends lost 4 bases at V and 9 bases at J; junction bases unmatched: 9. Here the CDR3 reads CAISVRLAGGLTEQFF. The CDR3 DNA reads TGTGCCATCAGTGTCAGACTAGCGGGAGGTCTTACTGAGCAGTTCTTC.

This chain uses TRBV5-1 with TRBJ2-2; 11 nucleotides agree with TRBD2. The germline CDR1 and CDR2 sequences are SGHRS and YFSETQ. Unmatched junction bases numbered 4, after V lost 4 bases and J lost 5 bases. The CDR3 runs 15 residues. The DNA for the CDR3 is TGCGCCAGCAGCCCAACTAGCGGGAGTACCGGGGAGCTGTTTTTT. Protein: CASSPTSGSTGELFF.